These T cell receptor beta chains were read from a single sample in a study of T cell repertoires in cytomegalovirus infection. TCRdb re-derived calls from the reads in MiXCR, one entry per CDR3 protein. The table shows under 200,000 distinct CDR3 sequences, with less than 9.5% occurring only once. The material sequenced was PBMCs. These receptors were obtained from a human donor in good health (CMV status not recorded). Some clones in this sample may be carry-over from other donors' samples. Each CDR3 is given with its conserved first and last residue. The order of the fields is CDR3 DNA, CDR3 protein, CDR3 length, D gene, clone size, V gene, J gene. The D gene is left open where the match is weak. Rows give clone size only sometimes, using once, few, many, or a class for an expanded clone.

CDR3nt: TGTGCCAGCAGCTTAACCGTAGCAATGAACACTGAAGCTTTCTTT; CDR3aa: CASSLTVAMNTEAFF; len: 15; d_gene: .; abundance: .; v_gene: TRBV7-2; j_gene: TRBJ1-1
CDR3nt: TGTGCCAGCAGCTTAGCCCGGGCAAAAGAGACCCAGTACTTC; CDR3aa: CASSLARAKETQYF; len: 14; d_gene: .; abundance: .; v_gene: TRBV7-2; j_gene: TRBJ2-5
CDR3nt: TGCGCCAGCAGCACGACAGGGGGATCGAGGACTGAAGCTTTCTTT; CDR3aa: CASSTTGGSRTEAFF; len: 15; d_gene: TRBD1; abundance: few; v_gene: TRBV5-1; j_gene: TRBJ1-1
CDR3nt: TGTGCCAGCAGCTTGTTTCAGGGGGCTGGAAACACCATATATTTT; CDR3aa: CASSLFQGAGNTIYF; len: 15; d_gene: TRBD1; abundance: many; v_gene: TRBV5-6; j_gene: TRBJ1-3
CDR3nt: TGTGCCAGCAGCTGGTCCGGGACAGACAATCAGCCCCAGCATTTT; CDR3aa: CASSWSGTDNQPQHF; len: 15; d_gene: TRBD1; abundance: many; v_gene: TRBV7-8; j_gene: TRBJ1-5
CDR3nt: TGTGCCAGCAGCTCCTGGACAGGGGGCTTAGGCAATCAGCCCCAGCATTTT; CDR3aa: CASSSWTGGLGNQPQHF; len: 17; d_gene: TRBD1; abundance: few; v_gene: TRBV5-6; j_gene: TRBJ1-5
CDR3nt: TGCGCCAGCAGCCAAGATTCTGGGGAAGTCTCCGAGCAGTACTTC; CDR3aa: CASSQDSGEVSEQYF; len: 15; d_gene: .; abundance: many; v_gene: TRBV4-3; j_gene: TRBJ2-7
CDR3nt: TGTGCCAGCAGCTTAGGATCGGGAGAGAACACCGGGGAGCTGTTTTTT; CDR3aa: CASSLGSGENTGELFF; len: 16; d_gene: .; abundance: many; v_gene: TRBV7-2; j_gene: TRBJ2-2
CDR3nt: TGCAGCGTTGGTGGCCTAACTAGCGGGGGGGCTACTGAGCAGTTCTTC; CDR3aa: CSVGGLTSGGATEQFF; len: 16; d_gene: TRBD2; abundance: .; v_gene: TRBV29-1; j_gene: TRBJ2-1
CDR3nt: TGTGCCAGCAGCTTAGCCAGGGCTGGAGGTTCACCCCTCCACTTT; CDR3aa: CASSLARAGGSPLHF; len: 15; d_gene: .; abundance: many; v_gene: TRBV7-2; j_gene: TRBJ1-6
CDR3nt: TGTGCCAGTAGTTCCCGACACTCTATTTCCTACGAGCAGTACTTC; CDR3aa: CASSSRHSISYEQYF; len: 15; d_gene: .; abundance: few; v_gene: TRBV19; j_gene: TRBJ2-7
CDR3nt: TGTGCCAGTAGTAGTTCGGTTACAGATACGCAGTATTTT; CDR3aa: CASSSSVTDTQYF; len: 13; d_gene: .; abundance: .; v_gene: TRBV19; j_gene: TRBJ2-3